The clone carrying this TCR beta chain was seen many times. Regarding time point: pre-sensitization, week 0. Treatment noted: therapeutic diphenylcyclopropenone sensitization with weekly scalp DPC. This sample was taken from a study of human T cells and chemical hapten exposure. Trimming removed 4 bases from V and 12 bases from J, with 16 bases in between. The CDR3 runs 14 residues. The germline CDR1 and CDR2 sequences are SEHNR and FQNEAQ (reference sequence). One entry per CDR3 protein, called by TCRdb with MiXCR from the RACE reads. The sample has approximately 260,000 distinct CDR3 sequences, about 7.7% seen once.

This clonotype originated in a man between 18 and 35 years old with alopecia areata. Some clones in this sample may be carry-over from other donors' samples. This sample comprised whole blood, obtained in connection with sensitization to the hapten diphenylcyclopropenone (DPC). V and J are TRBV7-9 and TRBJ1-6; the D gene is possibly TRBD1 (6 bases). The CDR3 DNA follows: TGTGCCAGCAGCTATAGCGACACAGGGTTACCCCTCCACTTT. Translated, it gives CASSYSDTGLPLHF.